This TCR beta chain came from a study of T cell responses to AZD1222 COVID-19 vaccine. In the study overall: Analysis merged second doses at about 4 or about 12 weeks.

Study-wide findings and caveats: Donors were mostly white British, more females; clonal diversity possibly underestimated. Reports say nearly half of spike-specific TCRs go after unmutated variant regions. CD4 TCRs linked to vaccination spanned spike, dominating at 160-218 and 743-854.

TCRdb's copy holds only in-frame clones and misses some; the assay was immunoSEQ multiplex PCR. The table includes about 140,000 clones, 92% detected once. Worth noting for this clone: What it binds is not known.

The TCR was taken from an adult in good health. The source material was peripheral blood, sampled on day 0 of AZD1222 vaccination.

The CDR3 DNA sequence: TGTGCCAGTAGTATAGAAACAGGGGGAAGAGGGCAGCCCCAGCATTTT. It is translated as CASSIETGGRGQPQHF. This chain links TRBV19 with TRBJ1-5; 8 positions agree with TRBD1. The CDR3 is 16 amino acids. Unmatched junction bases numbered 8, after V lost 0 bases and J lost 7 bases. Germline V gene sequence: CDR1 LNHDA, CDR2 SQIVND (reference sequence). Combining the CDR3 with reference TRBV19 and TRBJ1-5 gives the whole variable domain DGGITQSPKYLFRKEGQNVTLSCEQNLNHDAMYWYRQDPGQGLRLIYYSQIVNDFQKGDIAEGYSVSREKKESFPLTVTSAQKNPTAFYLCASSIETGGRGQPQHFGDGTRLSIL.